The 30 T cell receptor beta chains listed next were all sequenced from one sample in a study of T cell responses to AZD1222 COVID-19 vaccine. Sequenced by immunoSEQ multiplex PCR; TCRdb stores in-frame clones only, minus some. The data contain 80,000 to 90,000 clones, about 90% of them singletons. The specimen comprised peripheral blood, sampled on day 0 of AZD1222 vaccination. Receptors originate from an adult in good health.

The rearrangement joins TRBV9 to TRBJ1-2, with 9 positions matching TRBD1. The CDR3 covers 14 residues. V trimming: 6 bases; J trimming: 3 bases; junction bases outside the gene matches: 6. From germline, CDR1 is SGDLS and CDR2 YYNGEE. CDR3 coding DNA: TGTGCCAGCACCTTTCGGGACAGGGACTATGGCTACACCTTC. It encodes CASTFRDRDYGYTF.

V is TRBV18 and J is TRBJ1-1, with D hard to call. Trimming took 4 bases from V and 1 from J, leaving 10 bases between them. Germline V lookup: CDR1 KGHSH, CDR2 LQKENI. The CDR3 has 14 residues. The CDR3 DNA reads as TGTGCCAGCTCACTCCGGGTAGAGAACACTGAAGCTTTCTTT. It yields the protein CASSLRVENTEAFF.

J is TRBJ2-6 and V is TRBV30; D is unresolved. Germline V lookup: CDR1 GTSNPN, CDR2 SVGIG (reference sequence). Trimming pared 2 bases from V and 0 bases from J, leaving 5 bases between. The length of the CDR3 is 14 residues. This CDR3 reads CAWSYISGANVLTF. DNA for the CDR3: TGTGCCTGGAGTTATATCTCTGGGGCCAACGTCCTGACTTTC.

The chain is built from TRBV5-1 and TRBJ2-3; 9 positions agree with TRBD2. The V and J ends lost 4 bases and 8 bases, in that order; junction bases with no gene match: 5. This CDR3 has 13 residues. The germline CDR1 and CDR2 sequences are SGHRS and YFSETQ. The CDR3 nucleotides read TGCGCCAGCAGCACCGGGACTAGCTTTACGCAGTATTTT. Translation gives CASSTGTSFTQYF.

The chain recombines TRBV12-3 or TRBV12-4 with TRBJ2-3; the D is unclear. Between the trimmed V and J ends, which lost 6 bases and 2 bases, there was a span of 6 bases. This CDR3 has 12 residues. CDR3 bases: TGTGCCAGCAGCCGCCTCACAGATACGCAGTATTTT. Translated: CASSRLTDTQYF.

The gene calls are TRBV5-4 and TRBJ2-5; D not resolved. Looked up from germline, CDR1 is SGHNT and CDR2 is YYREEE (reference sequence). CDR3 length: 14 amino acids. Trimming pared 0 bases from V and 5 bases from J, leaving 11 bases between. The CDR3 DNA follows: TGTGCCAGCAGCTTGGAAGCATCTTCGGAGACCCAGTACTTC. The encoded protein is CASSLEASSETQYF. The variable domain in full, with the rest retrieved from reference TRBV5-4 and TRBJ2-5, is ETGVTQSPTHLIKTRGQQVTLRCSSQSGHNTVSWYQQALGQGPQFIFQYYREEENGRGNFPPRFSGLQFPNYSSELNVNALELDDSALYLCASSLEASSETQYFGPGTRLLVL.

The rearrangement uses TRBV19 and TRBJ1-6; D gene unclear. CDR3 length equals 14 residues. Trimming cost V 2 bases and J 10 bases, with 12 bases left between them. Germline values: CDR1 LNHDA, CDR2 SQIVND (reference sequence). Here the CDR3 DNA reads TGTGCCAGTAGTATAAACTGGGAGGGATCACCCCTCCACTTT. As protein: CASSINWEGSPLHF.

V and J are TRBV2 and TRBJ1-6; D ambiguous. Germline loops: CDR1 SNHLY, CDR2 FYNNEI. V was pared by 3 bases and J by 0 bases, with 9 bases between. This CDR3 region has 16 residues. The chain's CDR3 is CASSDRSSSYNSPLHF. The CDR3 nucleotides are TGTGCCAGCAGTGACCGGTCGAGCTCCTATAATTCACCCCTCCACTTT.

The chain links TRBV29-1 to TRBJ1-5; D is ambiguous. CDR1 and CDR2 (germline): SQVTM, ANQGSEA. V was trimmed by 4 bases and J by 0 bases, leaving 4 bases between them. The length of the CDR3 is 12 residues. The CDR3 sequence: CSVGNSNQPQHF. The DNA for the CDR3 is TGCAGCGTTGGGAATAGCAATCAGCCCCAGCATTTT.

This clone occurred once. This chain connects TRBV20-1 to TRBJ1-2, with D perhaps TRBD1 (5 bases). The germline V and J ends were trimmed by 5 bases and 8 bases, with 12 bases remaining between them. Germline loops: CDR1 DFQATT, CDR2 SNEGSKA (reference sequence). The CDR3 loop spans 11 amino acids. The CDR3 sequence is CSAEGTGGYTF. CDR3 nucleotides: TGCAGTGCTGAGGGGACCGGGGGCTACACCTTC.

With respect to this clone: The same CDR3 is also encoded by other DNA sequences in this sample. The CDR3 reads CASSYRAVNYGYTF. As DNA, the CDR3 is TGTGCCAGCAGTTACCGAGCAGTGAACTATGGCTACACCTTC. This sequence joins TRBV6-5 and TRBJ1-2; D ambiguous. The CDR3 is 14 residues long. Germline V lookup: CDR1 MNHEY, CDR2 SVGAGI. V lost 2 bases and J 2 bases, leaving 9 bases between the germline ends.

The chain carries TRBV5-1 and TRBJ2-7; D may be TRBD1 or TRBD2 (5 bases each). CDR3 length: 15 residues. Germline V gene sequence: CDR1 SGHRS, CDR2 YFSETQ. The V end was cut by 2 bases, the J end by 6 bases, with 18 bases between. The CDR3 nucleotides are TGCGCCAGCAGCTTTTCCCTTTTTGGGGCGGGCGAGCAGTACTTC. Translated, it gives CASSFSLFGAGEQYF.

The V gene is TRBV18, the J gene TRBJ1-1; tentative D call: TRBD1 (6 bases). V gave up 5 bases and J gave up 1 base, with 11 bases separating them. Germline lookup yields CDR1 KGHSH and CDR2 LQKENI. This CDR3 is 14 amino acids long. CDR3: CASSSGHQNTEAFF. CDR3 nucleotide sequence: TGTGCCAGCTCATCGGGACACCAGAACACTGAAGCTTTCTTT.

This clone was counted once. CDR3 loop: CASSLNTGELFF. CDR3 nucleotides: TGTGCCAGCAGTTTGAACACCGGGGAGCTGTTTTTT. The chain combines TRBV6-6 with TRBJ2-2; D ambiguous. V was cut by 4 bases and J by 1 base, with 1 base left in between. The germline V gene encodes CDR1 MNHNY and CDR2 SVGAGI (reference sequence). This CDR3 is built from 12 residues.

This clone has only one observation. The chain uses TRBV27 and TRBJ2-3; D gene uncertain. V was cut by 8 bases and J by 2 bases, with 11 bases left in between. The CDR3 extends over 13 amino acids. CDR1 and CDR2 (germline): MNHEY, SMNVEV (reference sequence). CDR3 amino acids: CASSRLTTDTQYF. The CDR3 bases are TGTGCCAGCTCCCGACTTACCACAGATACGCAGTATTTT.

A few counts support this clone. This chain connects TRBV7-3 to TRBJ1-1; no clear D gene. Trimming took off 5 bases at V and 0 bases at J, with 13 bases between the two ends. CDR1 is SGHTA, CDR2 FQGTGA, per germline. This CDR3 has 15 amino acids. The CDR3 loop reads CASSPLGSMNTEAFF. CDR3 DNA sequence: TGTGCCAGCAGCCCCCTCGGCAGTATGAACACTGAAGCTTTCTTT.

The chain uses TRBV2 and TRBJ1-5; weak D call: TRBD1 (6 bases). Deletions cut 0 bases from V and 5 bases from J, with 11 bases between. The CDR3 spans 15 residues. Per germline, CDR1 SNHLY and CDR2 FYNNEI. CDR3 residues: CASSEATQGYQPQHF. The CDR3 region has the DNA TGTGCCAGCAGTGAAGCAACCCAGGGGTATCAGCCCCAGCATTTT. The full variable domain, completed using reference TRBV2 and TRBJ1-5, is EPEVTQTPSHQVTQMGQEVILRCVPISNHLYFYWYRQILGQKVEFLVSFYNNEISEKSEIFDDQFSVERPDGSNFTLKIRSTKLEDSAMYFCASSEATQGYQPQHFGDGTRLSIL.

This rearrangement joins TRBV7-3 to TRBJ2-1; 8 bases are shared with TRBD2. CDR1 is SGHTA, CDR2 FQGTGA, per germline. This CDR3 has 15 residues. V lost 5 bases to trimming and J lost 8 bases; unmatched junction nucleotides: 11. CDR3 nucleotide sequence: TGTGCCAGCAGCCCTTGGGCGGGAGGTTCCCATGAGCAGTTCTTC. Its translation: CASSPWAGGSHEQFF.

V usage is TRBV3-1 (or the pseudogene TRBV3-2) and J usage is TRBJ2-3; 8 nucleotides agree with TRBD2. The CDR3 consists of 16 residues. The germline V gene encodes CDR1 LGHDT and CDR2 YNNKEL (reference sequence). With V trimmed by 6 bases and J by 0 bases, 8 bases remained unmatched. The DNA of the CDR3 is TGTGCCAGCAGTCCGGTGGCTAGCGGGAGCACAGATACGCAGTATTTT. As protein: CASSPVASGSTDTQYF.

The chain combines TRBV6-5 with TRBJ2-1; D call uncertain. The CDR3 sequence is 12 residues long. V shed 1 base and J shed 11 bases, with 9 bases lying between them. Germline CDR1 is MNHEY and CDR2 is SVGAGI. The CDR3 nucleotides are TGTGCCAGCAGTTACTATGGGTCTAAGCAGTTCTTC. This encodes CASSYYGSKQFF.

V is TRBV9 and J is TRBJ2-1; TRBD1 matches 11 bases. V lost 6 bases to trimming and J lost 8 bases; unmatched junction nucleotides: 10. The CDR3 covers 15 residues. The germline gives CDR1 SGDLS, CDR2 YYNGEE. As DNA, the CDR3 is TGTGCCAGCAAAACCGGGACAGGGGGTTGGGATGAGCAGTTCTTC. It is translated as CASKTGTGGWDEQFF. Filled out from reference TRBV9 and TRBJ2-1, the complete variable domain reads DSGVTQTPKHLITATGQRVTLRCSPRSGDLSVYWYQQSLDQGLQFLIQYYNGEERAKGNILERFSAQQFPDLHSELNLSSLELGDSALYFCASKTGTGGWDEQFFGPGTRLTVL.

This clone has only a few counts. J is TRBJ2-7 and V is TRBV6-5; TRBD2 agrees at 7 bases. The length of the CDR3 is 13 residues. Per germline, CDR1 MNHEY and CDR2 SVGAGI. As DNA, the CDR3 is TGTGCTACCACCCGGGGCGGGGGCTACGAGCAGTACTTC. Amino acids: CATTRGGGYEQYF.

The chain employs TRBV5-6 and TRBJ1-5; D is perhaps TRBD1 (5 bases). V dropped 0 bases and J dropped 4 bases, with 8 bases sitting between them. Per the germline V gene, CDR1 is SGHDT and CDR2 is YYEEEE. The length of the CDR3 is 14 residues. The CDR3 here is CASSLVTANQPQHF. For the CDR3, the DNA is TGTGCCAGCAGCTTGGTGACAGCTAATCAGCCCCAGCATTTT.

CDR3 sequence reads: CAWSSGTGFGYTF. Written as DNA, the CDR3 is TGTGCCTGGAGTTCCGGGACAGGGTTTGGCTACACCTTC. The chain is built from TRBV30 and TRBJ1-2; the match to TRBD1 covers 9 bases. The junction had 5 bases not matched to a gene; V was cut back by 2 bases and J by 7 bases. Germline lookup yields CDR1 GTSNPN and CDR2 SVGIG (reference sequence). The CDR3 totals 13 residues.

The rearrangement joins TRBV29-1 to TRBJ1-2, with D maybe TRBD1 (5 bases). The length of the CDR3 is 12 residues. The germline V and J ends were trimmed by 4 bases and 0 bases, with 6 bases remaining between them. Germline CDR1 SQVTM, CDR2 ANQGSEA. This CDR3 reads CSVVTANYGYTF. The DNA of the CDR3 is TGCAGCGTTGTGACAGCTAACTATGGCTACACCTTC.

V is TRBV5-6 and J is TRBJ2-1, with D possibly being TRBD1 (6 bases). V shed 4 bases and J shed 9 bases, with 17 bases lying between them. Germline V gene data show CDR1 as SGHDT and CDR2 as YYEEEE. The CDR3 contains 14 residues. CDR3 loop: CASSRRAQGSEQFF. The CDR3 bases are TGTGCCAGCAGCCGAAGAGCACAGGGTAGTGAGCAGTTCTTC.

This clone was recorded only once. The CDR3 DNA follows: TGTGCCAGCAGCGGCCCGGGACTAGCGGACGACGAGCAGTACTTC. This translates into CASSGPGLADDEQYF. This chain links TRBV5-5 with TRBJ2-7; TRBD2 matches at 11 bases. CDR1 SGHKS and CDR2 YYEKEE come from the germline V gene (reference sequence). V lost 4 bases, J lost 5 bases, and 8 bases stayed unmatched. The CDR3 sequence is 15 residues long.

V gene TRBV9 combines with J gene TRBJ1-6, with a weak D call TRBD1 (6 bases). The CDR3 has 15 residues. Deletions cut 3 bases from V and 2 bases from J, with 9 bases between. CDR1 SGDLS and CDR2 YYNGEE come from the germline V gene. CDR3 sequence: CASSDRDTYNSPLHF. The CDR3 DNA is TGTGCCAGCAGCGACCGGGACACCTATAATTCACCCCTCCACTTT.

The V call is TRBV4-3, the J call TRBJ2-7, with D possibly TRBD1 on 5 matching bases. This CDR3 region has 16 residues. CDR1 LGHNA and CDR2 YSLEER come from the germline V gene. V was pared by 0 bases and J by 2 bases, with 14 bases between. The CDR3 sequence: CASSQDGAARAYEQYF. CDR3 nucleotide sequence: TGCGCCAGCAGCCAAGATGGGGCGGCCCGGGCCTACGAGCAGTACTTC.

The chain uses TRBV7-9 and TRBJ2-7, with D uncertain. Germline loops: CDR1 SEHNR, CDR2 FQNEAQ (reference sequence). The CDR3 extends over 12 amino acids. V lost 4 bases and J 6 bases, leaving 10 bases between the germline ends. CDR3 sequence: CASSSRVGEQYF. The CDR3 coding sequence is TGTGCCAGCAGCTCCCGCGTGGGCGAGCAGTACTTC.